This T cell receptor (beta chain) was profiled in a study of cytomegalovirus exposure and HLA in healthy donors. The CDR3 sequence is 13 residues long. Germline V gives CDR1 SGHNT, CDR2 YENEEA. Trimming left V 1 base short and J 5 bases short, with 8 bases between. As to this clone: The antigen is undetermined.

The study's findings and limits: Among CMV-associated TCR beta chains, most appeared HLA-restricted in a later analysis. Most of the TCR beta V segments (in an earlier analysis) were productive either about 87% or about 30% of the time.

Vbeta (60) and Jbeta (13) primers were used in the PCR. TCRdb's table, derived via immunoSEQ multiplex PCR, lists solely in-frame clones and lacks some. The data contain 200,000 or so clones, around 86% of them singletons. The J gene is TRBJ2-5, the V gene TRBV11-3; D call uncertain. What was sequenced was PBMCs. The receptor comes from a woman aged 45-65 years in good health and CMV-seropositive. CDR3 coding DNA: TGTGCCAGCAGCTTAGCAGCGAGGGAGACCCAGTACTTC. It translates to CASSLAARETQYF.